The 12 T cell receptor beta chains below were found in one sample sequenced in a study of cytomegalovirus exposure and HLA in healthy donors. Primers: 60 Vbeta forward and 13 Jbeta reverse. Profiled with immunoSEQ multiplex PCR; TCRdb holds only in-frame clones, not every one. The repertoire holds approximately 110,000 clones, roughly 73% seen once, with about 4.4% in the top ten. The sequencing input was PBMCs. These TCRs come from a man aged 55 to 69 in good health and CMV-seropositive.

The gene calls are TRBV7-6 and TRBJ1-4; D is perhaps TRBD1 (6 bases). V was cut by 2 bases and J by 8 bases, with 21 bases left in between. The length of the CDR3 is 17 residues. CDR1 is SGHVS, CDR2 FNYEAQ, per germline. This CDR3 reads CASSLWGPGKRGEKLFF. The CDR3 region has the DNA TGTGCCAGCAGCTTATGGGGGCCAGGAAAACGAGGAGAAAAACTGTTTTTT.

V gene TRBV2 combines with J gene TRBJ2-5, with TRBD2 as a possible D gene (5 bases). The length of the CDR3 is 14 residues. Between the trimmed V and J ends, which lost 6 bases and 4 bases, there was a span of 15 bases. Germline V gives CDR1 SNHLY, CDR2 FYNNEI. The CDR3 protein is CASSLKVRAETQYF. The CDR3 region has the DNA TGTGCCAGCAGCCTGAAGGTGAGGGCAGAGACCCAGTACTTC.

In this sample, this clone turned up once. V gene TRBV5-6 combines with J gene TRBJ1-1; TRBD1 matches 7 bases. CDR3 length: 15 residues. With V trimmed by 4 bases and J by 3 bases, 9 bases remained unmatched. CDR1 is SGHDT, CDR2 YYEEEE, per germline. CDR3 loop: CASSRGRQGDTEAFF. The CDR3 DNA reads as TGTGCCAGCAGCCGGGGGCGACAGGGTGACACTGAAGCTTTCTTT.

This chain connects TRBV9 to TRBJ2-1, with D possibly being TRBD2 (5 bases). Germline loops: CDR1 SGDLS, CDR2 YYNGEE. Trimming removed 0 bases at V and 8 bases at J, with 12 bases between. This CDR3 is 14 amino acids long. This CDR3 reads CASSVDVGRDEQFF. The CDR3 nucleotides read TGTGCCAGCAGCGTAGATGTAGGGCGGGATGAGCAGTTCTTC.

This sequence joins TRBV28 and TRBJ2-5; tentatively, D is TRBD1 (5 bases). The CDR3 length is 13 residues. CDR1 and CDR2 (germline): MDHEN, SYDVKM. V gave up 6 bases and J gave up 2 bases, with 10 bases separating them. CDR3 sequence: CASRRPGQETQYF. CDR3 bases: TGTGCCAGCAGGCGCCCAGGGCAAGAGACCCAGTACTTC.

In its sample, this clone was seen a few times. The V gene is TRBV11-2, the J gene TRBJ1-2; D is possibly TRBD1 (5 bases). V lost 0 bases, J lost 1 base, and 15 bases lay in between. CDR1 is SGHAT, CDR2 FQNNGV, per germline. The CDR3 loop spans 17 amino acids. CDR3 nucleotides: TGTGCCAGCAGCTTAGACGGGGGGACCAACTTTAACTATGGCTACACCTTC. It specifies CASSLDGGTNFNYGYTF.

The chain joins TRBV16 to TRBJ1-3, with D perhaps TRBD1 (6 bases). V was trimmed by 4 bases and J by 5 bases, leaving 15 bases between them. The CDR3 runs 15 residues. Germline CDR1 is KGHSY and CDR2 is FQNENV. Here the CDR3 DNA reads TGTGCCAGCAGCCCTCCAGGGGTTAGAAGAAACACCATATATTTT. Its protein product is CASSPPGVRRNTIYF.

V usage is TRBV10-3 and J usage is TRBJ2-2; TRBD2 agrees at 7 bases. Germline-derived CDR1 and CDR2 are ENHRY and SYGVKD. This CDR3 is 15 amino acids long. Trimming at V came to 6 bases and at J to 3 bases, leaving 7 bases not matched to a gene. In DNA, the CDR3 is TGTGCCATCAGACTCGGGACTAAAGACACCGGGGAGCTGTTTTTT. It specifies CAIRLGTKDTGELFF.

The chain has TRBV19 and TRBJ1-1; D remains unclear. V was trimmed by 9 bases and J by 0 bases, leaving 17 bases between them. Germline V gene sequence: CDR1 LNHDA, CDR2 SQIVND (reference sequence). The CDR3 extends over 15 amino acids. CDR3 nucleotide sequence: TGTGCCAGCATAGGCCAGGCGCCCTTGAACACTGAAGCTTTCTTT. Translating gives CASIGQAPLNTEAFF. Filled out from reference TRBV19 and TRBJ1-1, the complete variable domain reads DGGITQSPKYLFRKEGQNVTLSCEQNLNHDAMYWYRQDPGQGLRLIYYSQIVNDFQKGDIAEGYSVSREKKESFPLTVTSAQKNPTAFYLCASIGQAPLNTEAFFGQGTRLTVV.

The chain has TRBV7-9 and TRBJ2-2; 11 nucleotides line up with TRBD2. The trim removed 6 bases at V and 4 bases at J, leaving 4 bases unmatched. Germline V lookup: CDR1 SEHNR, CDR2 FQNEAQ (reference sequence). The CDR3 is 15 amino acids. CDR3 region: CASRGTSGATGELFF. DNA for the CDR3: TGTGCCAGCAGAGGGACTAGCGGCGCCACCGGGGAGCTGTTTTTT.

The chain carries TRBV9 and TRBJ1-4; D gene uncertain. Germline V gene sequence: CDR1 SGDLS, CDR2 YYNGEE. V was pared by 0 bases and J by 0 bases, with 9 bases between. The length of the CDR3 is 16 residues. The CDR3 DNA sequence: TGTGCCAGCAGCGTAGGGGCAGCCTCAACTAATGAAAAACTGTTTTTT. Its protein product is CASSVGAASTNEKLFF.

The chain has TRBV4-1 and TRBJ2-4, with 7 bases matching TRBD2. CDR3 length: 21 residues. CDR1 and CDR2 from the germline V gene are MGHRA and YSYEKL. The V segment lost 3 bases and the J segment 0 bases; nucleotides outside the gene matches: 20. The CDR3 DNA follows: TGCGCCAGCAGCCATGGGATCTTCGCCGGGGTGGGAGGGGTAGCCAAAAACATTCAGTACTTC. It codes for CASSHGIFAGVGGVAKNIQYF.